One sample yielded the 6 T cell receptor beta chains listed below, sequenced in a study of control samples from healthy donors and cancer patients (dated by TCRdb to 2020 to 2021). Library preparation was by the immunoSEQ multiplex PCR assay. The table comes from immuneACCESS by way of TCRdb, which keeps in-frame sequences with V and J called. Part of the clones is missing from these tables; in studies checked, under half for an unresolved V gene and the rest for unknown reasons. Within this sample are roughly 120,000 clones, with roughly 90% of them counted one time only. The top ten hold approximately 37% of the sample. The sequenced sample consisted of blood. The receptors stem from a man aged 50 to 60 in good health.

V usage is TRBV6-1 and J usage is TRBJ2-4; D may match TRBD1 or TRBD2 (6 bases each). Trimming removed 0 bases from V and 3 bases from J, with 12 bases in between. The CDR3 runs to 16 residues. CDR1 and CDR2 (germline): MNHNS, SASEGT. CDR3 coding DNA: TGTGCCAGCAGTGAAGCTAGAGGGGGGATCAAAAACATTCAGTACTTC. Translation: CASSEARGGIKNIQYF.

The gene calls are TRBV5-6 and TRBJ1-1, with no clear D. The CDR3 sequence is 14 residues long. V lost 4 bases and J lost 6, with 16 bases in between. CDR1 is SGHDT, CDR2 YYEEEE, per germline. The CDR3 loop reads CASSRNGLGPEAFF. The CDR3 DNA is TGTGCCAGCAGCAGGAATGGGCTCGGCCCTGAAGCTTTCTTT.

The chain couples TRBV7-2 to TRBJ1-4; a weak D match, TRBD1 (5 bases). Germline CDR1 SGHTA, CDR2 FQGNSA. Trimming removed 5 bases from V and 5 bases from J, with 12 bases in between. CDR3 length: 14 residues. For the CDR3, the DNA is TGTGCCAGCAGCCTTACAGGTCTGAATGAAAAACTGTTTTTT. Protein: CASSLTGLNEKLFF. Drawing the rest from reference TRBV7-2 and TRBJ1-4, the complete variable domain is GAGVSQSPSNKVTEKGKDVELRCDPISGHTALYWYRQSLGQGLEFLIYFQGNSAPDKSGLPSDRFSAERTGGSVSTLTIQRTQQEDSAVYLCASSLTGLNEKLFFGSGTQLSVL.

The gene calls are TRBV18 and TRBJ2-2; 8 nucleotides agree with TRBD1. The germline CDR1 and CDR2 sequences are KGHSH and LQKENI. The CDR3 is made up of 16 amino acids. Trimming took 1 base from V and 4 from J; bases not matched to a gene: 5. CDR3 amino acids: CASSPLGQGPTGELFF. The CDR3 nucleotides read TGTGCCAGCTCACCACTTGGACAGGGCCCCACCGGGGAGCTGTTTTTT.

The gene calls are TRBV5-3 and TRBJ2-5, with 11 bases that match TRBD2. TRBV5-3 carries the ORF label, with uncertain function. There are 16 residues in the CDR3. The V gene end was trimmed by 8 bases and the J gene end by 1 base; junction bases not matched to a gene: 10. The CDR3 loop is CARGESSGGTQETQYF. DNA for the CDR3: TGTGCCAGGGGAGAGTCTAGCGGGGGGACCCAAGAGACCCAGTACTTC.

V usage is TRBV6-2 or TRBV6-3 and J usage is TRBJ2-3, with 13 nucleotides matching TRBD2. CDR3 length: 17 residues. In germline, CDR1 is MNHEY, CDR2 SVGEGT. V shed 0 bases, J shed 3 bases, and the junction held 3 bases outside the gene matches. The CDR3 region is CASSYSTSGGRTDTQYF. The CDR3, as DNA: TGTGCCAGCAGTTACTCGACTAGCGGGGGGCGAACAGATACGCAGTATTTT.